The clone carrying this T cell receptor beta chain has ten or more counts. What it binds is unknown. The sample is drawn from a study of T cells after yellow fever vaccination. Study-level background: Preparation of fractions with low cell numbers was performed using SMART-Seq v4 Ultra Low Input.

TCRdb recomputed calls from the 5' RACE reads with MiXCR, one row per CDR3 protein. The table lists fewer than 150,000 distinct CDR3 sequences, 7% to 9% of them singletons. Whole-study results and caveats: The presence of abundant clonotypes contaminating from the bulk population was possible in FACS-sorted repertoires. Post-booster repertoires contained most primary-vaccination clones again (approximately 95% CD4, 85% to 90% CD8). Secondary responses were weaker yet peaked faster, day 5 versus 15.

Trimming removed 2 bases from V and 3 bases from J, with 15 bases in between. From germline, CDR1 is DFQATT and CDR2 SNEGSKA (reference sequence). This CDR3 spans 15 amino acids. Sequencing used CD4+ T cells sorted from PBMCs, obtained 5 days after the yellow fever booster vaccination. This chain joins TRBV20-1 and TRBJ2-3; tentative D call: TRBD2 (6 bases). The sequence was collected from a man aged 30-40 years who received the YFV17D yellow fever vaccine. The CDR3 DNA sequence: TGCAGTGCTAGAAACTTCCAGCGGGTTACAGATACGCAGTATTTT. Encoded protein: CSARNFQRVTDTQYF.